Presented here are 15 T cell receptor beta chains from one specimen sequenced in a study of T-cell reconstitution after alpha-beta-depleted transplantation in children. This sample's TCRbeta library carried unique molecular identifier barcodes. TCRdb independently ran MiXCR on the PCR reads; one entry per CDR3 protein. The sample has about 1,000,000 distinct CDR3 sequences, about 29% seen once. Sequencing used PBMCs, mostly from graft donor cells, obtained 360 days after TCRalphabeta/CD19-depleted stem cell transplant. The source of these receptors is a boy in the first two years of life who had a stem cell transplant for SCID, so the T cells may come from the graft donor.

This clonotype occurred a few times. The J gene is TRBJ2-4, the V gene TRBV5-6, with no clear D. CDR1 and CDR2 (germline): SGHDT, YYEEEE. Trimming removed 9 bases from V and 6 bases from J, with 19 bases in between. The CDR3 sequence is 14 residues long. The CDR3 DNA follows: TGTGCCACACCATCGCATGTCAATCCAAACATTCAGTACTTC. It yields the protein CATPSHVNPNIQYF.

V is TRBV7-9 and J is TRBJ1-1; D possibly corresponds to TRBD1 (5 bases). CDR3 size: 15 residues. Germline V gives CDR1 SEHNR, CDR2 FQNEAQ (reference sequence). V lost 5 bases and J lost 2, with 15 bases in between. CDR3 DNA sequence: TGTGCCAGCAGCCCCCAAAAGACAGTTAACACTGAAGCTTTCTTT. Amino acid sequence: CASSPQKTVNTEAFF.

The chain combines TRBV9 with TRBJ2-1; tentatively, D is TRBD2 (6 bases). The length of the CDR3 is 14 residues. Trimming removed 4 bases at V and 6 bases at J, with 14 bases between. Germline CDR1 SGDLS, CDR2 YYNGEE. Here the CDR3 DNA reads TGTGCCAGCAGCCCCCACTGGGGAGGCAATGAGCAGTTCTTC. Translated, it gives CASSPHWGGNEQFF.

V is TRBV20-1 and J is TRBJ2-3; weak D call: TRBD2 (6 bases). V was cut by 5 bases and J by 2 bases, with 17 bases left in between. CDR3 size: 15 residues. Germline lookup yields CDR1 DFQATT and CDR2 SNEGSKA (reference sequence). This chain's CDR3 is CSAGSRDSSTDTQYF. Written as DNA, the CDR3 is TGCAGTGCTGGGAGCCGGGACTCCTCCACAGATACGCAGTATTTT.

The DNA of the CDR3 is TGTGCCACCGGACGGCCTAGCACAGATACGCAGTATTTT. The encoded protein is CATGRPSTDTQYF. The chain joins TRBV15 to TRBJ2-3; D ambiguous. The germline CDR1 and CDR2 sequences are LNHNV and YYDKDF (reference sequence). With 8 bases removed from V and 0 bases from J, the gap between germline ends came to 9 bases. The length of the CDR3 is 13 residues. Looking up the rest from reference TRBV15 and TRBJ2-3 gives the full variable domain: DAMVIQNPRYQVTQFGKPVTLSCSQTLNHNVMYWYQQKSSQAPKLLFHYYDKDFNNEADTPDNFQSRRPNTSFCFLDIRSPGLGDTAMYLCATGRPSTDTQYFGPGTRLTVL.

This clonotype was observed many times. V usage is TRBV5-1 and J usage is TRBJ2-5; 8 bases align to TRBD2. After removal of 4 bases from V and 1 base from J, the junction contained 3 bases not matched to a gene. The CDR3 totals 14 residues. CDR1 is SGHRS, CDR2 YFSETQ, per germline. The CDR3 protein is CASSHGLAQETQYF. The CDR3 bases are TGCGCCAGCAGCCACGGACTAGCCCAAGAGACCCAGTACTTC.

The V and J genes are TRBV12-3 or TRBV12-4 and TRBJ2-5; D unresolved. Trimming shortened V by 5 bases and J by 5 bases, and 12 bases separated the two germline ends. The CDR3 is 13 amino acids. The CDR3 DNA sequence: TGTGCCAGCAGTACCCTAGTTCTGGAGACCCAGTACTTC. Its protein product is CASSTLVLETQYF.

The J gene is TRBJ2-3, the V gene TRBV20-1; D may be TRBD1 or TRBD2 (5 bases each). Germline V gene lookup returns CDR1 DFQATT and CDR2 SNEGSKA (reference sequence). The CDR3 loop spans 16 amino acids. V was clipped by 6 bases and J by 0 bases, with 19 bases between them. CDR3: CSAAYWDPSSTDTQYF. DNA of the CDR3: TGCAGTGCAGCATATTGGGACCCGTCTAGCACAGATACGCAGTATTTT.

CDR3 residues: CASSQTGGEKLFF. The DNA of the CDR3 is TGCGCCAGCAGCCAGACAGGGGGTGAAAAACTGTTTTTT. The chain combines TRBV4-1 with TRBJ1-4, with 9 bases lining up with TRBD1. CDR3 length: 13 amino acids. Germline CDR1 reads MGHRA; CDR2 reads YSYEKL. J was trimmed by 7 bases and V by 3 bases; bases with no gene match: 0.

This clonotype has a count of ten or more. This chain uses TRBV5-1 with TRBJ2-1; the match to TRBD2 covers 7 bases. Looked up from germline, CDR1 is SGHRS and CDR2 is YFSETQ. Trimming at V came to 0 bases and at J to 9 bases, leaving 3 bases not matched to a gene. The CDR3 consists of 13 residues. The CDR3, as DNA: TGCGCCAGCAGCTTGGACCCTAGCGGTGAGCAGTTCTTC. Protein product: CASSLDPSGEQFF.

This sequence joins TRBV15 and TRBJ2-3; perhaps TRBD1 as D (6 bases). CDR3 length: 17 residues. Germline loops: CDR1 LNHNV, CDR2 YYDKDF (reference sequence). V lost 0 bases, J lost 5 bases, and 18 bases lay in between. CDR3 nucleotide sequence: TGTGCCACCAGCAGAGATTCAGGGGTACGGGCGCTAGATACGCAGTATTTT. Translated: CATSRDSGVRALDTQYF.

The chain has TRBV20-1 and TRBJ1-1; D remains ambiguous. This CDR3 spans 14 amino acids. The V and J ends lost 0 bases and 1 base respectively, with 9 bases between them. Per the germline V gene, CDR1 is DFQATT and CDR2 is SNEGSKA (reference sequence). CDR3 sequence reads: CSARETDQNTEAFF. CDR3 sequence (DNA): TGCAGTGCTAGAGAGACGGACCAGAACACTGAAGCTTTCTTT.

This clonotype has a handful of counts. J is TRBJ2-7 and V is TRBV20-1; no firm D call. CDR1 and CDR2 (germline): DFQATT, SNEGSKA (reference sequence). The V gene lost 6 bases and the J gene lost 2 bases, with 17 bases spanning the gap. The CDR3 has 14 amino acids. The CDR3 sequence: CSARTAVRPYEQYF. CDR3 nucleotides: TGCAGTGCGAGGACCGCCGTGAGGCCCTACGAGCAGTACTTC.

The rearrangement joins TRBV5-6 to TRBJ2-2, with D possibly TRBD1 on 6 matching bases. The germline gives CDR1 SGHDT, CDR2 YYEEEE. The CDR3 has 15 residues. V dropped 4 bases and J dropped 1 base, with 11 bases sitting between them. DNA for the CDR3: TGTGCCAGCAGCCACAGGGAGTTGAACACCGGGGAGCTGTTTTTT. Translation: CASSHRELNTGELFF.

V gene TRBV4-1 combines with J gene TRBJ2-1; D gene unclear. The CDR3 has 14 residues. Trimming removed 0 bases from V and 9 bases from J, with 12 bases in between. Germline V CDR1 and CDR2: MGHRA, YSYEKL. CDR3 in DNA: TGCGCCAGCAGCCAAGATGGAGTCTCCGTTGAGCAGTTCTTC. Its translation: CASSQDGVSVEQFF.